This T cell receptor beta chain is from a study of patients and donors after allogeneic stem cell transplantation. V gave up 5 bases and J gave up 2 bases, with 9 bases separating them. This CDR3 comprises 14 residues. From germline, CDR1 is SEHNR and CDR2 FQNEAQ (reference sequence). Each CDR3 protein gets one entry after TCRdb re-called the RT-PCR reads with MiXCR. The sample records over 400,000 distinct CDR3 sequences, under 20% being singletons. Source material: blood, either unsorted or a sorted T cell fraction (not recorded which). The rearrangement uses TRBV7-9 and TRBJ1-4; a weak D match, TRBD1 (6 bases). The receptor was isolated from a human donor who was either an allogeneic HSCT recipient or a stem cell or donor lymphocyte infusion donor (not recorded which). It is not recorded whose cells these are; they may come from a transplant donor. The CDR3 loop reads CASSRGQTNEKLFF. CDR3 coding DNA: TGTGCCAGCAGCCGCGGACAGACTAATGAAAAACTGTTTTTT.